One and the same sample provided the 5 T cell receptor beta chains below, sequenced in a study of T cell changes during pregnancy in multiple sclerosis. The data were produced by immunoSEQ multiplex PCR, yet TCRdb's version contains in-frame clones alone and is incomplete. The table has some 28,000 clones, about nine tenths seen once. The sample consisted of CD8+ T cells from peripheral blood mononuclear cells, taken before pregnancy. The receptors derive from a female donor with multiple sclerosis, enrolled in a pregnancy study.

The rearrangement links TRBV28 to TRBJ2-3; 13 bases align to TRBD2. The V gene end was trimmed by 2 bases and the J gene end by 3 bases; junction bases not matched to a gene: 2. This CDR3 has 16 residues. In germline, CDR1 is MDHEN, CDR2 SYDVKM. The CDR3 DNA sequence: TGTGCCAGCAGTTTACTACTAGCGGGAGGGACAGATACGCAGTATTTT. It specifies CASSLLLAGGTDTQYF.

The chain combines TRBV2 with TRBJ1-5; TRBD1 aligns across 7 bases. The CDR3 runs to 15 residues. The germline CDR1 and CDR2 sequences are SNHLY and FYNNEI. Trimming cost V 6 bases and J 0 bases; bases outside gene matches: 5. DNA of the CDR3: TGTGCCAGCAGCACGGGACAGCATAGCAATCAGCCCCAGCATTTT. Its protein product is CASSTGQHSNQPQHF.

The chain is built from TRBV19 and TRBJ1-3, with TRBD1 as a possible D gene (6 bases). This CDR3 spans 15 amino acids. Germline CDR1 and CDR2: LNHDA and SQIVND (reference sequence). Trimming cost V 6 bases and J 0 bases, with 12 bases left between them. CDR3 sequence reads: CASSDRDISGNTIYF. The CDR3 nucleotides are TGTGCCAGTAGCGACCGGGACATCTCTGGAAACACCATATATTTT. The complete variable domain, with remaining parts taken from reference TRBV19 and TRBJ1-3, reads DGGITQSPKYLFRKEGQNVTLSCEQNLNHDAMYWYRQDPGQGLRLIYYSQIVNDFQKGDIAEGYSVSREKKESFPLTVTSAQKNPTAFYLCASSDRDISGNTIYFGEGSWLTVV.

This clone showed up just once. The chain employs TRBV7-9 and TRBJ2-5; D is perhaps TRBD1 (6 bases). Germline loops: CDR1 SEHNR, CDR2 FQNEAQ (reference sequence). This CDR3 spans 15 amino acids. With 2 bases removed from V and 3 bases from J, the gap between germline ends came to 13 bases. CDR3 loop: CASSLKTGGKETQYF. CDR3 in DNA: TGTGCCAGCAGCTTAAAGACAGGAGGAAAAGAGACCCAGTACTTC.

The rearrangement uses TRBV4-1 and TRBJ2-1, with 7 bases identical to TRBD2. Germline V gene sequence: CDR1 MGHRA, CDR2 YSYEKL. V trimming: 3 bases; J trimming: 4 bases; junction bases outside the gene matches: 6. This CDR3 comprises 15 residues. CDR3 nucleotide sequence: TGCGCCAGCAGCCACGGACTAGACCCTTACAATGAGCAGTTCTTC. This translates into CASSHGLDPYNEQFF.